This T cell receptor (beta chain) was sequenced in a study of T-cell memory formation after mild COVID-19. Study conclusions and caveats: Mostly located in CM and EM were contracting CD4+ clones, with contracting CD8+ clones located in EMRA. Some SARS-CoV-2-responding clones were already detected in memory before infection. Clones shrinking between day 15 and 85 showed a balanced CD4/CD8 split, and those that grew later tilted toward CD4+.

This CDR3 contains 14 residues. The germline CDR1 and CDR2 sequences are SEHNR and FQNEAQ (reference sequence). The V end lost 7 bases, the J end lost 2 bases, and 15 bases lay between the germline ends. With constant-segment primers, 5'RACE yielded cDNA libraries of TCR alpha and TCR beta that carried sample barcodes and UMIs. One entry per CDR3 protein, called by TCRdb with MiXCR from the 5' RACE reads. The data hold more than 400,000 distinct CDR3 sequences, with roughly 18% observed a single time. Comment on this clonotype: Its antigen remains unknown.

The material sequenced was PBMCs or a T cell subset sorted from them (not recorded which). This sequence originates from an adult woman who had mild COVID-19 (a few samples of this study predate the infection). Cell type and time point are not known. The V gene is TRBV7-9, the J gene TRBJ2-7; weak D call: TRBD1 (6 bases). In DNA form, the CDR3 reads TGTGCCAGCACCCCTCTCCAGGGGACCTACGAGCAGTACTTC. This translates into CASTPLQGTYEQYF.